These 13 T cell receptor beta chains originate from one sample sequenced in a study of regulatory T cells in long-lasting Graves disease. Time point defined: newly diagnosed GD, antithyroid drugs for less than 3 months. Isolated PBMC RNA provided the starting material for the TCR library. Combining iRepertoire HTBI primers with Arm-PCR of CDR3 regions, the authors built TCR beta libraries. TCRdb reprocessed the multiplex PCR reads with MiXCR, giving one entry per CDR3 protein. The sample yields hundreds of thousands of distinct CDR3 sequences, 15% to 17% seen once. This sample comprised peripheral blood mononuclear cells (PBMCs), obtained at new diagnosis, from a patient treated with antithyroid drugs. The receptors shown here come from a female donor with Graves disease.

The table lists this clonotype with many counts. The rearrangement uses TRBV12-3 or TRBV12-4 and TRBJ2-3; the D gene could be TRBD1 or TRBD2 (6 bases each). The CDR3 is 15 amino acids. V gave up 7 bases and J gave up 2 bases, with 16 bases separating them. The CDR3 DNA is TGTGCCAGCACCCAAAGAGGGGGGATCACAGATACGCAGTATTTT. Translation: CASTQRGGITDTQYF.

A few counts support this clonotype. The V and J genes are TRBV5-1 and TRBJ1-4; maybe TRBD1 (5 bases). This CDR3 is 15 amino acids long. Between the trimmed V and J ends, which lost 4 bases and 9 bases, there was a span of 19 bases. Germline CDR1 and CDR2: SGHRS and YFSETQ. The DNA of the CDR3 is TGCGCCAGCAGCGTGAACGGCGCAGGGTACAAAAAACTGTTTTTT. As protein: CASSVNGAGYKKLFF.

The V call is TRBV19, the J call TRBJ2-2, with 13 bases identical to TRBD2. CDR3 size: 15 residues. Germline V CDR1 and CDR2: LNHDA, SQIVND (reference sequence). V was pared by 7 bases and J by 6 bases, with 5 bases of the junction left unmatched. The CDR3 is CASKVGTSGAGELFF. DNA for the CDR3: TGTGCCAGTAAAGTCGGGACTAGCGGGGCCGGGGAGCTGTTTTTT.

There are many counts of this clonotype. The rearrangement links TRBV7-2 to TRBJ1-5; 8 bases agree with TRBD1. This CDR3 contains 18 residues. The germline gives CDR1 SGHTA, CDR2 FQGNSA. V shed 6 bases, J shed 8 bases, and the junction held 21 bases outside the gene matches. In DNA form, the CDR3 reads TGTGCCAGCAGTTCATTCAACATAGTCCAGGGGGCTACGGAGCCCCAGCATTTT. Translating gives CASSSFNIVQGATEPQHF.

In this sample, this clonotype turned up a few times. V is TRBV10-3 and J is TRBJ2-2; 12 bases agree with TRBD2. The CDR3 sequence is 16 residues long. In germline, CDR1 is ENHRY, CDR2 SYGVKD. V was pared by 3 bases and J by 6 bases, with 5 bases of the junction left unmatched. The CDR3 sequence is CAISDLAGGPAGELFF. The CDR3 DNA reads TGTGCCATCAGTGACCTAGCGGGAGGGCCAGCCGGGGAGCTGTTTTTT.

This clonotype appeared many times. The CDR3 spells CAIRGGEERNLRGEAFF. CDR3 nucleotides: TGTGCCATCAGGGGAGGGGAAGAACGGAACTTAAGGGGTGAAGCTTTCTTT. V and J are TRBV10-3 and TRBJ1-1, with TRBD1 as a possible D gene (5 bases). This CDR3 spans 17 amino acids. Germline CDR1 reads ENHRY; CDR2 reads SYGVKD. V lost 6 bases to trimming and J lost 7 bases, with 27 bases between them.

As regards this clonotype: It may be a read error: a sequence one base away is much more abundant. The chain has TRBV27 and TRBJ1-3; D might be TRBD1 (6 bases). Germline-derived CDR1 and CDR2 are MNHEY and SMNVEV (reference sequence). This CDR3 is 16 amino acids long. The ends were cut back, 6 bases at V and 0 bases at J, with 15 bases in the middle. The CDR3 region has the DNA TGTGCCAGCAGGCGGGGGGGCATCTACTCTGGAAACACCATATATTTT. Its translation: CASRRGGIYSGNTIYF.

This clonotype was counted only a few times. The rearrangement uses TRBV6-1 and TRBJ1-1; D remains unclear. Deletions cut 6 bases from V and 1 base from J, with 6 bases between. CDR1 MNHNS and CDR2 SASEGT come from the germline V gene. CDR3 length equals 12 residues. The CDR3 bases are TGTGCCAGCAGGCCCTCGAACACTGAAGCTTTCTTT. Its translation: CASRPSNTEAFF.

The sample holds many counts of this clonotype. This rearrangement joins TRBV6-5 to TRBJ2-1, with 7 bases matching TRBD2. Germline V gives CDR1 MNHEY, CDR2 SVGAGI. J lost 6 bases, V lost 0 bases, and 5 bases had no gene match. The CDR3 covers 15 residues. DNA for the CDR3: TGTGCCAGCAGTTACTCGAATGCGGGAGCCAATGAGCAGTTCTTC. This gives the protein CASSYSNAGANEQFF.

The DNA of the CDR3 is TGTGCCACCAGTGATCCATACGGGGTCACAGATACGCAGTATTTT. Its protein is CATSDPYGVTDTQYF. The chain combines TRBV24-1 with TRBJ2-3, with D possibly TRBD2 on 5 matching bases. Germline CDR1 is KGHDR and CDR2 is SFDVKD. The V and J ends lost 3 bases and 2 bases respectively, with 11 bases between them. This CDR3 is 15 amino acids long.

About this clonotype: With a much larger clone just one base away, this may be a read error. V is TRBV2 and J is TRBJ1-6; no firm D call. Trimming removed 6 bases from V and 10 bases from J, with 10 bases in between. CDR3 size: 12 residues. Germline CDR1 is SNHLY and CDR2 is FYNNEI. CDR3 nucleotide sequence: TGTGCCAGCAGGCGCAAGGAATCACCCCTCCACTTT. It translates to CASRRKESPLHF. The full variable domain, completed using reference TRBV2 and TRBJ1-6, is EPEVTQTPSHQVTQMGQEVILRCVPISNHLYFYWYRQILGQKVEFLVSFYNNEISEKSEIFDDQFSVERPDGSNFTLKIRSTKLEDSAMYFCASRRKESPLHFGNGTRLTVT.

This clonotype was recorded at least ten times. The chain recombines TRBV6-2 or TRBV6-3 with TRBJ2-7; TRBD2 agrees at 12 bases. Germline V lookup: CDR1 MNHEY, CDR2 SVGEGT. The CDR3 runs 17 residues. Trimming removed 6 bases from V and 4 bases from J; junction bases left unmatched: 13. The chain's CDR3 is CASRRLAGALADYEQYF. The CDR3 bases are TGTGCCAGCAGGAGACTAGCGGGAGCTCTTGCGGATTACGAGCAGTACTTC.

There are many counts of this clonotype. The chain links TRBV27 to TRBJ2-1, with D possibly TRBD2 on 6 matching bases. Trimming left V 6 bases short and J 0 bases short, with 9 bases between. Germline-derived CDR1 and CDR2 are MNHEY and SMNVEV (reference sequence). The CDR3 is 14 residues long. The CDR3 spells CASRDYSSYNEQFF. CDR3 DNA: TGTGCCAGCAGGGACTACAGCTCCTACAATGAGCAGTTCTTC.